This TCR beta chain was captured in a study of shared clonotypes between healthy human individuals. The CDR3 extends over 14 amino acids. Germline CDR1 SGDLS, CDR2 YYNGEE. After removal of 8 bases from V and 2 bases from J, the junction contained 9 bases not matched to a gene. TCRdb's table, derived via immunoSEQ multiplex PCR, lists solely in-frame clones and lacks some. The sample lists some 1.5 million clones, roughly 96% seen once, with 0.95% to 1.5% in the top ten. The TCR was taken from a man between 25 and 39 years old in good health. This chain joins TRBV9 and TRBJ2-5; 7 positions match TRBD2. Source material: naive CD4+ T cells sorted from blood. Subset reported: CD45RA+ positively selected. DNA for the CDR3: TGTGCCAGTTCTCCAGCGGGAATGCAAGAGACCCAGTACTTC. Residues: CASSPAGMQETQYF.